Listed here are 13 T cell receptor beta chains from one sample, sequenced in a study of T-cell reconstitution after alpha-beta-depleted transplantation in children. For TCRbeta, the library was prepared with unique molecular identifiers. TCRdb re-called the PCR reads through MiXCR, storing one row per CDR3 protein. The data contain about 74,000 distinct CDR3 sequences, about 14% of them singletons. This sample comprised PBMCs, mostly from graft donor cells, obtained 180 days after TCRalphabeta/CD19-depleted stem cell transplant. Receptors originate from a male patient between 2 and 10 years old who had a stem cell transplant for acute lymphoblastic leukemia, so the T cells may come from the graft donor.

CDR3 DNA sequence: TGTGCCAGCAGCTATAGGGGCAACAGTCTCTATGGCTACACCTTC. Its protein product is CASSYRGNSLYGYTF. This chain joins TRBV7-2 and TRBJ1-2; possible D gene TRBD1, 5 bases. Germline V gene sequence: CDR1 SGHTA, CDR2 FQGNSA. CDR3 length equals 15 residues. The V gene lost 4 bases and the J gene lost 4 bases, with 16 bases spanning the gap.

This clonotype was seen more than once but under ten times. The chain employs TRBV4-3 and TRBJ1-5, with D tentatively TRBD1 (6 bases). The V and J ends lost 0 bases and 7 bases respectively, with 13 bases between them. Germline CDR1 LGHNA, CDR2 YSLEER. This CDR3 has 15 residues. This chain's CDR3 is CASSQEWRGRQPQHF. The DNA for the CDR3 is TGCGCCAGCAGCCAAGAATGGAGGGGGAGGCAGCCCCAGCATTTT.

The chain carries TRBV9 and TRBJ2-2, with D possibly TRBD2 on 6 matching bases. Trimming removed 4 bases from V and 6 bases from J, with 16 bases in between. Looked up from germline, CDR1 is SGDLS and CDR2 is YYNGEE. The CDR3 loop spans 15 amino acids. This chain's CDR3 is CASSPGGLFPGELFF. The CDR3, as DNA: TGTGCCAGCAGCCCCGGGGGACTCTTCCCCGGGGAGCTGTTTTTT.

The count of this clonotype is one. The V gene is TRBV20-1, the J gene TRBJ2-4, with 14 bases fitting TRBD2. CDR1 and CDR2 (germline): DFQATT, SNEGSKA (reference sequence). The CDR3 loop spans 17 amino acids. With V trimmed by 3 bases and J by 0 bases, 4 bases remained unmatched. In DNA form, the CDR3 reads TGCAGTGCTAGGGGACTAGCGGGAGTAAAAGCCAAAAACATTCAGTACTTC. It yields the protein CSARGLAGVKAKNIQYF.

This chain links TRBV5-4 with TRBJ2-5; D gene unclear. CDR1 is SGHNT, CDR2 YYREEE, per germline (reference sequence). V was trimmed by 5 bases and J by 4 bases, leaving 12 bases between them. The CDR3 consists of 13 residues. The CDR3 DNA is TGTGCCAGCAGTTTTGTCCAGGCAGAGACCCAGTACTTC. It yields the protein CASSFVQAETQYF.

The V gene is TRBV7-3, the J gene TRBJ2-1; 8 bases fit TRBD1. CDR1 is SGHTA, CDR2 FQGTGA, per germline. J lost 1 base, V lost 3 bases, and 5 bases had no gene match. The CDR3 contains 16 residues. CDR3 nucleotide sequence: TGTGCCAGCAGCTTCAGGGGGCTAGGTTCCTACAATGAGCAGTTCTTC. Amino acids: CASSFRGLGSYNEQFF.

This clonotype turned up a few times. This chain connects TRBV27 to TRBJ2-5; D is possibly TRBD2 (7 bases). The V end lost 5 bases, the J end lost 4 bases, and 17 bases lay between the germline ends. Germline CDR1 and CDR2: MNHEY and SMNVEV (reference sequence). The CDR3 has 15 amino acids. The DNA of the CDR3 is TGTGCCAGCAGTCCCTGGGGGGGCGGTTTAGAGACCCAGTACTTC. Residues: CASSPWGGGLETQYF.

The rearrangement uses TRBV15 and TRBJ1-1, with unresolved D. The CDR3 covers 14 residues. Trimming left V 1 base short and J 1 base short, with 7 bases between. Germline CDR1 is LNHNV and CDR2 is YYDKDF (reference sequence). In DNA form, the CDR3 reads TGTGCCACCAGCAGAGCCGGGAGGAACACTGAAGCTTTCTTT. Amino acid sequence: CATSRAGRNTEAFF.

The chain carries TRBV25-1 and TRBJ2-3; D not resolved. V lost 2 bases to trimming and J lost 4 bases, with 1 base between them. CDR1 and CDR2 from the germline V gene are MGHDK and SYGVNS. The CDR3 totals 11 residues. The CDR3 region has the DNA TGTGCCAGCAGTGAACCAGATACGCAGTATTTT. Its translation: CASSEPDTQYF. Complete variable domain (other parts from reference TRBV25-1 and TRBJ2-3): EADIYQTPRYLVIGTGKKITLECSQTMGHDKMYWYQQDPGMELHLIHYSYGVNSTEKGDLSSESTVSRIRTEHFPLTLESARPSHTSQYLCASSEPDTQYFGPGTRLTVL.

The chain uses TRBV3-1 and TRBJ2-5, with TRBD2 matching 15 bases. This CDR3 comprises 17 residues. The trim removed 3 bases at V and 4 bases at J, leaving 6 bases unmatched. In germline, CDR1 is LGHDT, CDR2 YNNKEL (reference sequence). CDR3 region: CASSHQPGLAGGETQYF. For the CDR3, the DNA is TGTGCCAGCAGCCATCAACCGGGACTAGCGGGAGGAGAGACCCAGTACTTC.

This clonotype was detected only a few times. The rearrangement links TRBV20-1 to TRBJ2-3; 11 bases line up with TRBD2. Trimming took 0 bases from V and 7 from J; bases not matched to a gene: 9. Germline V lookup: CDR1 DFQATT, CDR2 SNEGSKA (reference sequence). This CDR3 contains 16 residues. The CDR3 DNA reads as TGCAGTGCTAGAGACCCGGGTAGCGGGAGGGCCTATACGCAGTATTTT. Translating gives CSARDPGSGRAYTQYF.

The table lists this clonotype with a few counts. This sequence joins TRBV5-1 and TRBJ2-6; no clear D gene. Trimming stripped 0 bases from V and 2 bases from J, with 9 bases between. The CDR3 loop spans 16 amino acids. CDR1 and CDR2 from the germline V gene are SGHRS and YFSETQ. The CDR3 protein is CASSLGGSTGANVLTF. The CDR3, as DNA: TGCGCCAGCAGCTTGGGGGGATCCACTGGGGCCAACGTCCTGACTTTC.

The rearrangement joins TRBV7-2 to TRBJ2-4; TRBD1 matches 7 bases. Unmatched junction bases numbered 10, after V lost 6 bases and J lost 8 bases. CDR1 and CDR2 (germline): SGHTA, FQGNSA. The CDR3 extends over 14 amino acids. The CDR3 protein is CASRNSGGWDIQYF. The CDR3 DNA reads TGTGCCAGCAGGAATTCAGGGGGATGGGACATTCAGTACTTC.